This TCR beta chain stems from a study of T cell repertoires in cytomegalovirus infection (dated by TCRdb to between 2018 and 2020). Describing the broader study: The HLA type of each donor mattered for the analysis, because public TCR beta signatures pointed to carriage of CMV infection along with the matching HLA type. The paper as a whole reports these results and caveats: Cumulative frequency of public TCR beta family members discriminated carriers of CMV infection plus the relevant HLA type in this cohort and an independent roughly 320-donor cohort. In the ex vivo response, HLA-C-restricted CMV-specific TCR beta clonotypes were dominant, and in two of eight donors the single most frequent clonotype came from this HLA-C-restricted group.

Taken from the germline V gene, the CDR1 and CDR2 loops are SGHNT and YENEEA. The CDR3 numbers 14 residues from cysteine through phenylalanine. Of the read, only the CDR3 DNA is kept; its 42 bases are in frame from base 1. V is pruned by 5 bases and J by 8 bases, leaving 9 bases of the junction without a gene match. This clonotype appeared many times. Its antigen is unknown. No per-base quality is available; no much larger clone lies one base away. These reads were obtained on an Illumina HiSeq 1500. TCRdb trimmed public reads at Q25 via fastp, called clones via MiXCR and kept in-frame beta chains. Entries are consolidated by CDR3 protein sequence, retaining the most common genes and DNA. In all, the sample holds 250,000 to 300,000 distinct CDR3 sequences, and approximately 8.3% of those were seen once. The ten largest make up about 16% of the sample.

The sequence came from a human donor in good health (CMV status not recorded). Some clones in this sample may be carry-over from other donors' samples. The sequence is built from TRBV11-3 and TRBJ2-1, with 7 bases matching TRBD1. The sequencing input was PBMCs. In nucleotide form, the sequence is TGTGCCAGCAGCCGTAACAGGGGTGGCGATGAGCAGTTCTTC. This sequence encodes CASSRNRGGDEQFF.